This T cell receptor beta chain stems from a study of Tregs in tolerant kidney transplant recipients. Germline-derived CDR1 and CDR2 are LNHDA and SQIVND (reference sequence). Trimming removed 5 bases at V and 4 bases at J, with 14 bases between. The CDR3 sequence is 14 residues long. Study outcomes and limitations: Activated donor B cell expansion appeared to reveal the most relevant donor-specific TCRbeta repertoire.

Note on this clone: Its antigen is currently unknown.

CD4+CD25+CD127- Tregs, CD4+CD25- non-Tregs, CD4 and CD8 cells were sorted. Generated by immunoSEQ multiplex PCR, the TCRdb table keeps only in-frame clones and is missing some. The sample carries about 240,000 clones, 84% recorded once. The rearrangement links TRBV19 to TRBJ1-2, with TRBD1 as a possible D gene (6 bases). The origin of this receptor is a human donor in good health. Source material: CD4+ T cells from blood. CDR3 sequence (DNA): TGTGCCAGTAGTCGGGCCAGGGGTGGCTATGGCTACACCTTC. Translation gives CASSRARGGYGYTF.